This TCR beta chain was found in a study of cytomegalovirus exposure and HLA in healthy donors. This PCR relied on a set of 60 Vbeta primers and 13 Jbeta primers. Produced via immunoSEQ multiplex PCR; TCRdb's table is partial and in-frame only. The table has approximately 160,000 clones, 77% seen once; the top ten hold 1.4%. CDR3 length equals 15 residues. J gave up 4 bases and V 5 bases, and 9 bases lay outside the gene matches. The germline gives CDR1 MDHEN, CDR2 SYDVKM. The source of this sequence is a woman in her thirties in good health and CMV-seropositive. The source material was PBMCs. The chain employs TRBV28 and TRBJ1-2; TRBD1 matches 8 bases. CDR3 nucleotides: TGTGCCAGCAGTGGGAGAGGACAGGGTCCCTATGGCTACACCTTC. It yields the protein CASSGRGQGPYGYTF.